Shown below are 25 T cell receptor beta chains from a single sample sequenced in a study of T cell changes during pregnancy in multiple sclerosis. Some clones are missing from TCRdb's copy, which holds only in-frame ones; the method was immunoSEQ multiplex PCR. Here the sample spans tens of thousands of clones, 94% being singletons. The material was peripheral blood, obtained in the third trimester of pregnancy. The receptors shown here come from a female donor with multiple sclerosis, enrolled in a pregnancy study.

This rearrangement joins TRBV6-1 to TRBJ2-3; 9 bases are shared with TRBD1. Looked up from germline, CDR1 is MNHNS and CDR2 is SASEGT. V trimming: 0 bases; J trimming: 5 bases; junction bases outside the gene matches: 6. This CDR3 spans 16 amino acids. CDR3 in DNA: TGTGCCAGCAGTGAAGCTGGACAGGGGTCGGGAGATACGCAGTATTTT. Protein product: CASSEAGQGSGDTQYF.

This clone was detected once. V gene TRBV21-1 combines with J gene TRBJ2-7; TRBD1 is the table's D call, not checked against the DNA. TRBV21-1 is a recognized pseudogene. This CDR3 is built from 16 residues. CDR3 residues: CASGIMDSFPSYEQYF. CDR3 bases: TGTGCCAGCGGAATAATGGACAGCTTTCCCTCCTACGAGCAGTACTTC.

J is TRBJ2-1 and V is TRBV18, with 12 nucleotides matching TRBD2. The trim removed 3 bases at V and 6 bases at J, leaving 0 bases unmatched. Germline V gives CDR1 KGHSH, CDR2 LQKENI. The CDR3 sequence is 14 residues long. CDR3 in DNA: TGTGCCAGCTCACCGGGACTAGCGGGCAATGAGCAGTTCTTC. This encodes CASSPGLAGNEQFF.

CDR3 in DNA: TGCGCCAGCAGCTTGCAGGGGGCAACAGATACGCAGTATTTT. It translates to CASSLQGATDTQYF. The V gene is TRBV5-1, the J gene TRBJ2-3, with 8 bases aligning to TRBD1. The CDR3 has 14 residues. CDR1 is SGHRS and CDR2 is YFSETQ in the germline V gene. J lost 3 bases, V lost 1 base, and 1 base had no gene match.

The chain couples TRBV9 to TRBJ2-5; D remains ambiguous. V was pared by 3 bases and J by 2 bases, with 14 bases between. CDR1 is SGDLS, CDR2 YYNGEE, per germline. The CDR3 length is 15 residues. CDR3 sequence (DNA): TGTGCCAGCAGCGCCCGCGCCGGAGCTCAAGAGACCCAGTACTTC. It translates to CASSARAGAQETQYF. Combining the CDR3 with reference TRBV9 and TRBJ2-5 gives the whole variable domain DSGVTQTPKHLITATGQRVTLRCSPRSGDLSVYWYQQSLDQGLQFLIQYYNGEERAKGNILERFSAQQFPDLHSELNLSSLELGDSALYFCASSARAGAQETQYFGPGTRLLVL.

The rearrangement joins TRBV6-6 to TRBJ2-3, with 13 bases aligning to TRBD2. The J segment lost 2 bases and the V segment lost 7 bases, leaving 6 bases of the junction unmatched. This CDR3 has 16 amino acids. In germline, CDR1 is MNHNY, CDR2 SVGAGI (reference sequence). The CDR3 spells CASKPGLAGPTDTQYF. In DNA, the CDR3 is TGTGCCAGCAAACCGGGACTAGCGGGACCCACAGATACGCAGTATTTT.

This sequence joins TRBV28 and TRBJ2-5; D is uncertain. The germline V gene has CDR1 MDHEN and CDR2 SYDVKM. Deletions cut 3 bases from V and 2 bases from J, with 10 bases between. The CDR3 sequence is 14 residues long. CDR3 nucleotides: TGTGCCAGCAGTTTTAGGAGAGTACAAGAGACCCAGTACTTC. Amino acids: CASSFRRVQETQYF.

The chain employs TRBV10-3 and TRBJ2-1; 12 nucleotides agree with TRBD2. V shed 11 bases and J 7 bases; nucleotides not matched to a gene: 6. The CDR3 loop spans 13 amino acids. Germline values: CDR1 ENHRY, CDR2 SYGVKD. CDR3 in amino acids: CASGLAGPNEQFF. The CDR3 DNA reads TGTGCCTCGGGACTAGCGGGTCCTAATGAGCAGTTCTTC.

The J gene is TRBJ2-7, the V gene TRBV18; D is perhaps TRBD1 (6 bases). The V gene's germline CDR1 is KGHSH and CDR2 LQKENI. The CDR3 is 14 amino acids. V lost 6 bases to trimming and J lost 3 bases, with 15 bases between them. As DNA, the CDR3 is TGTGCCAGCTCTCACCGGGACAAGCTCTACGAGCAGTACTTC. Protein sequence: CASSHRDKLYEQYF.

The genes are TRBV14 and TRBJ2-3; perhaps TRBD2 as D (6 bases). Germline CDR1 and CDR2: SGHDN and FVKESK. The CDR3 loop spans 15 amino acids. V was cut by 1 base and J by 3 bases, with 11 bases left in between. The CDR3 DNA reads TGTGCCAGCAGCCAAGCGGGACTGAGAACAGATACGCAGTATTTT. Protein: CASSQAGLRTDTQYF.

The V call is TRBV7-6, the J call TRBJ1-3; D is unresolved. This CDR3 region has 17 residues. Germline V CDR1 and CDR2: SGHVS, FNYEAQ. The V end was cut by 5 bases, the J end by 3 bases, with 20 bases between. CDR3 DNA: TGTGCCAGCAGCAGAAGCCGGGAAACCCACCATGGAAACACCATATATTTT. It translates to CASSRSRETHHGNTIYF. Full variable domain (outside the CDR3, taken from reference TRBV7-6 and TRBJ1-3): GAGVSQSPRYKVTKRGQDVALRCDPISGHVSLYWYRQALGQGPEFLTYFNYEAQQDKSGLPNDRFSAERPEGSISTLTIQRTEQRDSAMYRCASSRSRETHHGNTIYFGEGSWLTVV.

The chain recombines TRBV7-2 with TRBJ2-1, with TRBD2 identical over 11 bases. The V and J ends lost 1 base and 9 bases, in that order; junction bases with no gene match: 8. Germline CDR1 SGHTA, CDR2 FQGNSA. CDR3 length equals 16 residues. The CDR3 is CASSLDSTSGRGEQFF. The CDR3 nucleotides read TGTGCCAGCAGCTTAGATTCTACTAGCGGGAGAGGTGAGCAGTTCTTC.

The chain recombines TRBV27 with TRBJ2-3; the D is unclear. Per the germline V gene, CDR1 is MNHEY and CDR2 is SMNVEV (reference sequence). The CDR3 covers 15 residues. Trimming shortened V by 2 bases and J by 1 base, and 10 bases separated the two germline ends. This chain's CDR3 is CASSLIGQGTDTQYF. The CDR3, as DNA: TGTGCCAGCAGTTTAATAGGCCAGGGCACAGATACGCAGTATTTT.

The V gene is TRBV28, the J gene TRBJ1-5; no clear D. The germline CDR1 and CDR2 sequences are MDHEN and SYDVKM. Trimming left V 6 bases short and J 5 bases short, with 8 bases between. This CDR3 spans 12 amino acids. CDR3 amino acids: CASRYSHQPQHF. The CDR3 coding sequence is TGTGCCAGCAGGTACAGTCATCAGCCCCAGCATTTT.

The CDR3 region is CASSLEVAGVSEQYF. CDR3 nucleotide sequence: TGTGCCAGCAGCTTGGAGGTAGCGGGAGTTTCCGAGCAGTACTTC. The gene calls are TRBV5-4 and TRBJ2-7; 9 bases map to TRBD2. This CDR3 is 15 amino acids long. Trimming at V came to 0 bases and at J to 6 bases, leaving 7 bases not matched to a gene. Germline lookup yields CDR1 SGHNT and CDR2 YYREEE (reference sequence).

This clone was seen once. CDR3 sequence reads: CASSSQERDRETQYF. Written as DNA, the CDR3 is TGTGCCAGCAGCTCCCAGGAGCGGGATAGAGAGACCCAGTACTTC. The rearrangement uses TRBV13 and TRBJ2-5, with 7 bases identical to TRBD2. The CDR3 consists of 15 residues. With V trimmed by 4 bases and J by 4 bases, 9 bases remained unmatched. From germline, CDR1 is PRHDT and CDR2 FYEKMQ (reference sequence).

J is TRBJ1-5 and V is TRBV28; D remains unclear. Germline assignment: CDR1 MDHEN and CDR2 SYDVKM. The ends were cut back, 2 bases at V and 2 bases at J, with 10 bases in the middle. CDR3 size: 15 residues. The CDR3 DNA sequence: TGTGCCAGCAGTTTACCCGGTAGCGGCAATCAGCCCCAGCATTTT. It yields the protein CASSLPGSGNQPQHF.

The chain recombines TRBV7-6 with TRBJ1-2; TRBD1 matches 8 bases. CDR1 and CDR2 from the germline V gene are SGHVS and FNYEAQ. The V segment lost 3 bases and the J segment 7 bases; nucleotides outside the gene matches: 1. The CDR3 length is 12 residues. CDR3 amino acids: CASSLQGAGYTF. In nucleotides, the CDR3 is TGTGCCAGCAGCTTGCAGGGGGCTGGCTACACCTTC.

For this clone: Other DNA sequences from this sample encode an identical CDR3 as well. This rearrangement joins TRBV14 to TRBJ2-2, with 7 nucleotides matching TRBD1. After removal of 3 bases from V and 4 bases from J, the junction contained 8 bases not matched to a gene. Germline V gene data show CDR1 as SGHDN and CDR2 as FVKESK. This CDR3 has 16 amino acids. CDR3 protein: CASSQFGTELTGELFF. The DNA for the CDR3 is TGTGCCAGCAGCCAGTTTGGGACAGAGCTCACCGGGGAGCTGTTTTTT.

Written as DNA, the CDR3 is TGTGCCAGCAGCCCCCGACACAGGCCAGATACGCAGTATTTT. Protein product: CASSPRHRPDTQYF. This chain connects TRBV11-3 to TRBJ2-3, with D possibly TRBD1 on 5 matching bases. CDR3 size: 14 residues. Germline-derived CDR1 and CDR2 are SGHNT and YENEEA. V lost 5 bases and J lost 4, with 13 bases in between.

V gene TRBV7-2 combines with J gene TRBJ2-2, with TRBD1 matching over 7 bases. CDR1 and CDR2 from the germline V gene are SGHTA and FQGNSA. After removal of 4 bases from V and 6 bases from J, the junction contained 8 bases not matched to a gene. CDR3 size: 15 residues. CDR3 residues: CASSSRQGRSGELFF. The CDR3 region has the DNA TGTGCCAGCAGCTCACGACAGGGCAGGTCCGGGGAGCTGTTTTTT.

The gene calls are TRBV28 and TRBJ2-7, with no clear D. Trimming took 7 bases from V and 6 from J, leaving 10 bases between them. CDR3 size: 11 residues. Per germline, CDR1 MDHEN and CDR2 SYDVKM. The CDR3, as DNA: TGTGCCAGCATGACGTGGGCCGAGCAGTACTTC. Translation: CASMTWAEQYF.

The chain links TRBV19 to TRBJ1-4; 7 bases align to TRBD1. Germline values: CDR1 LNHDA, CDR2 SQIVND (reference sequence). V shed 7 bases, J shed 4 bases, and the junction held 6 bases outside the gene matches. CDR3 size: 14 residues. The chain's CDR3 is CASKGGQINEKLFF. The CDR3 nucleotides read TGTGCCAGTAAAGGGGGACAGATTAATGAAAAACTGTTTTTT.

This clone has only one observation. CDR3 sequence reads: CATENRGNTGELFF. CDR3 bases: TGTGCCACCGAGAACAGGGGAAACACCGGGGAGCTGTTTTTT. V usage is TRBV25-1 and J usage is TRBJ2-2; 7 bases are shared with TRBD1. With V trimmed by 10 bases and J by 2 bases, 7 bases remained unmatched. This CDR3 contains 14 residues. Per germline, CDR1 MGHDK and CDR2 SYGVNS.

This sequence joins TRBV18 and TRBJ2-2; D call uncertain. Germline CDR1 reads KGHSH; CDR2 reads LQKENI. The V and J ends lost 0 bases and 5 bases respectively, with 7 bases between them. This CDR3 contains 14 residues. The CDR3 loop is CASSPPLITGELFF. In DNA form, the CDR3 reads TGTGCCAGCTCACCACCGTTAATAACCGGGGAGCTGTTTTTT. The complete variable domain, with remaining parts taken from reference TRBV18 and TRBJ2-2, reads NAGVMQNPRHLVRRRGQEARLRCSPMKGHSHVYWYRQLPEEGLKFMVYLQKENIIDESGMPKERFSAEFPKEGPSILRIQQVVRGDSAAYFCASSPPLITGELFFGEGSRLTVL.